The 22 T cell receptor beta chains below come from one sample, sequenced in a study of regulatory T cells in long-lasting Graves disease. Time point denoted: persistent/refractory GD, antithyroid drugs over 5 years with positive TRAb. After RNA was extracted from PBMCs, the TCR library was made from it. Arm-PCR of CDR3 regions and iRepertoire HTBI primers were the basis on which TCR beta libraries were built. TCRdb re-called the multiplex PCR reads through MiXCR, storing one row per CDR3 protein. This table has roughly 430,000 distinct CDR3 sequences, roughly a fifth appearing once. This specimen was peripheral blood mononuclear cells (PBMCs), taken when the disease was refractory, from a patient treated with antithyroid drugs. The receptors originated from a female donor with Graves disease.

This clonotype was detected ten times or more. V and J are TRBV11-2 and TRBJ2-7; D is unclear. Germline CDR1 SGHAT, CDR2 FQNNGV. The germline V and J ends were trimmed by 8 bases and 6 bases, with 11 bases remaining between them. This CDR3 spans 11 amino acids. In DNA, the CDR3 is TGTGCCAGCGGTGAATTGGGCGAGCAGTACTTC. Protein sequence: CASGELGEQYF.

This clonotype has more than one count but fewer than ten. J is TRBJ2-7 and V is TRBV7-6; D could derive from TRBD1 or TRBD2 (5 bases each). V lost 5 bases and J 3 bases, leaving 11 bases between the germline ends. The V gene's germline CDR1 is SGHVS and CDR2 FNYEAQ. The CDR3 totals 13 residues. The CDR3 nucleotides read TGTGCCAGCAGCAATCGGGGCTACTACGAGCAGTACTTC. This translates into CASSNRGYYEQYF.

In the case of this clonotype: A much larger clone differs from this one at a single base, so this may be a read error. The chain carries TRBV27 and TRBJ1-2, with a possible D match to TRBD1 (5 bases). V was cut by 1 base and J by 9 bases, with 15 bases left in between. CDR1 and CDR2 (germline): MNHEY, SMNVEV (reference sequence). CDR3 length: 14 residues. The CDR3 nucleotides read TGTGCCAGCAGTTTATTTGAGGGGAACTGGTGCTACACCTTC. Its translation: CASSLFEGNWCYTF.

The chain couples TRBV5-6 to TRBJ2-7; either TRBD1 or TRBD2 may supply D (5 bases each). V lost 4 bases and J 2 bases, leaving 16 bases between the germline ends. Germline lookup yields CDR1 SGHDT and CDR2 YYEEEE. The length of the CDR3 is 15 residues. CDR3 region: CASSPRRDVTYEQYF. CDR3 DNA sequence: TGTGCCAGCAGCCCTCGCCGGGACGTAACCTACGAGCAGTACTTC.

The chain combines TRBV7-8 with TRBJ2-7, with D possibly TRBD2 on 5 matching bases. V was cut by 5 bases and J by 6 bases, with 11 bases left in between. The germline V gene encodes CDR1 SGHVS and CDR2 FQNEAQ. The CDR3 is made up of 12 amino acids. The CDR3 coding sequence is TGTGCCAGCAGCCGAGGGATAAGCGAGCAGTACTTC. Encoded protein: CASSRGISEQYF.

This clonotype was observed a few times. The chain employs TRBV19 and TRBJ2-2; maybe TRBD2 (5 bases). The germline V and J ends were trimmed by 9 bases and 5 bases, with 13 bases remaining between them. CDR1 and CDR2 (germline): LNHDA, SQIVND (reference sequence). CDR3 length equals 13 residues. The CDR3 DNA reads as TGTGCCAGCAACCCGGGGAGAACCGGGGAGCTGTTTTTT. This sequence encodes CASNPGRTGELFF.

At least ten counts were recorded for this clonotype. CDR3 nucleotides: TGTGCCAGCAGTGAATCGGCGGGAGAGTCCTACGAGCAGTACTTC. It translates to CASSESAGESYEQYF. The chain combines TRBV6-1 with TRBJ2-7; the match to TRBD2 covers 7 bases. The CDR3 has 15 residues. Trimming at V came to 2 bases and at J to 1 base, leaving 5 bases not matched to a gene. The V gene's germline CDR1 is MNHNS and CDR2 SASEGT.

The rearrangement links TRBV5-6 to TRBJ2-5; D perhaps matches TRBD1 (7 bases). The CDR3 is 16 amino acids. V was pared by 0 bases and J by 7 bases, with 19 bases between. Germline loops: CDR1 SGHDT, CDR2 YYEEEE. The CDR3 nucleotides are TGTGCCAGCAGCTTGGGCAGGGGGGTCCGTACGGGGACCCAGTACTTC. Its translation is CASSLGRGVRTGTQYF.

As regards this clonotype: Given a much more abundant clone one base away, this may be a read error. V and J are TRBV6-2 or TRBV6-3 and TRBJ2-7; 10 nucleotides match TRBD2. The CDR3 spans 15 residues. Germline lookup yields CDR1 MNHEY and CDR2 SVGEGT. Trimming removed 8 bases from V and 3 bases from J; junction bases left unmatched: 10. The CDR3 sequence is CASGFRTSGFYEQYF. Written as DNA, the CDR3 is TGTGCCAGCGGTTTTCGGACTAGCGGTTTCTACGAGCAGTACTTC.

This clonotype showed up many times. The chain recombines TRBV18 with TRBJ2-5, with D perhaps matching TRBD2 (5 bases). Looked up from germline, CDR1 is KGHSH and CDR2 is LQKENI. The CDR3 is 14 amino acids. V shed 0 bases and J shed 7 bases, with 12 bases lying between them. The CDR3 DNA reads TGTGCCAGCTCACCACCGGTGGGGAGCGGGACCCAGTACTTC. This encodes CASSPPVGSGTQYF.

This clonotype has only a few counts. The V gene is TRBV2, the J gene TRBJ2-1; TRBD1 is a possible D gene (6 bases). CDR1 and CDR2 from the germline V gene are SNHLY and FYNNEI. The CDR3 length is 15 residues. V shed 6 bases and J shed 6 bases, with 18 bases lying between them. The CDR3 nucleotides are TGTGCCAGCAGGGGCCAGGGGACCAGATCCAATGAGCAGTTCTTC. This translates into CASRGQGTRSNEQFF.

To note about this clonotype: Lacking the conserved final phenylalanine or tryptophan, this CDR3 likely reflects a read error. This chain joins TRBV18 and TRBJ1-5; D is undetermined. The CDR3 has 13 residues. The ends were cut back, 5 bases at V and 8 bases at J, with 13 bases in the middle. Germline V gene sequence: CDR1 KGHSH, CDR2 LQKENI. In DNA form, the CDR3 reads TGTGCCAGCTCAGACGGGATTGGAAAGCCCCAGCATCTT. Encoded protein: CASSDGIGKPQHL.

This clonotype was seen many times. A read error may account for a junction end that differs from germline. The rearrangement uses TRBV5-1 and TRBJ2-7; TRBD1 agrees at 10 bases. CDR1 SGHRS and CDR2 YFSETQ come from the germline V gene. This CDR3 has 15 residues. As DNA, the CDR3 is TGTGCCAGCAGCTTAGGTGGGACAGGGGTGTACGAGCAGTACTTC. Translating it yields CASSLGGTGVYEQYF.

This clonotype was detected a few times. The V call is TRBV9, the J call TRBJ1-1, with D perhaps matching TRBD1 (5 bases). Germline V CDR1 and CDR2: SGDLS, YYNGEE. Trimming stripped 4 bases from V and 5 bases from J, with 15 bases between. The CDR3 runs to 14 residues. The CDR3 region is CASSPARGRTEAFF. The CDR3, as DNA: TGTGCCAGCAGCCCCGCCCGGGGGAGGACTGAAGCTTTCTTT.

This clonotype was seen at least ten times. DNA of the CDR3: TGTGCCAGCAGTTACTGGAGGGTCGGGGCTGAAGCTTTCTTT. This encodes CASSYWRVGAEAFF. The chain combines TRBV6-5 with TRBJ1-1; D is ambiguous. Germline V gene sequence: CDR1 MNHEY, CDR2 SVGAGI. This CDR3 has 14 amino acids. Trimming shortened V by 1 base and J by 6 bases, and 12 bases separated the two germline ends.

With respect to this clonotype: A far more abundant clone sits one base away, making this likely a read error. The CDR3 carries no conserved terminal phenylalanine or tryptophan, so it likely arises from a read error. This rearrangement joins TRBV20-1 to TRBJ2-5; D is undetermined. V lost 0 bases and J lost 4, with 3 bases in between. This CDR3 is 11 amino acids long. The V gene's germline CDR1 is DFQATT and CDR2 SNEGSKA (reference sequence). Here the CDR3 reads CSAREGETQYL. The CDR3 DNA follows: TGCAGTGCTAGAGAAGGAGAGACCCAGTACCTC.

This clonotype was found many times. The chain has TRBV7-8 and TRBJ2-5; 10 bases fit TRBD2. Germline V gene sequence: CDR1 SGHVS, CDR2 FQNEAQ. The CDR3 extends over 16 amino acids. Trimming at V came to 1 base and at J to 5 bases, leaving 7 bases not matched to a gene. CDR3 loop: CASSLELAGLGETQYF. The CDR3 bases are TGTGCCAGCAGCTTAGAACTAGCGGGACTCGGGGAGACCCAGTACTTC.

This clonotype appeared many times. This chain uses TRBV2 with TRBJ1-5; TRBD1 might be the D (5 bases). Germline CDR1 and CDR2: SNHLY and FYNNEI. V was clipped by 10 bases and J by 0 bases, with 16 bases between them. CDR3 size: 15 residues. Here the CDR3 DNA reads TGTGCCACGCAGGAAGGGGCTTATAGCAATCAGCCCCAGCATTTT. It codes for CATQEGAYSNQPQHF.

This clonotype was detected ten times or more. The rearrangement joins TRBV28 to TRBJ1-5; 7 positions agree with TRBD1. CDR3 length: 16 amino acids. Germline assignment: CDR1 MDHEN and CDR2 SYDVKM. With 6 bases clipped from V and 0 bases from J, the junction kept 8 bases outside the gene matches. CDR3 bases: TGTGCCAGCAGAAACGGACAGGTACATAGCAATCAGCCCCAGCATTTT. It specifies CASRNGQVHSNQPQHF.

The CDR3 bases are TGCAGTGCTAGAGATAGCGACAGGGGTTTGAATGAGCAGTTCTTC. This encodes CSARDSDRGLNEQFF. The gene calls are TRBV20-1 and TRBJ2-1; TRBD1 matches 8 bases. The germline CDR1 and CDR2 sequences are DFQATT and SNEGSKA (reference sequence). This CDR3 contains 15 residues. V lost 0 bases and J lost 7; bases outside the gene matches: 8.

This clonotype was counted only a few times. The genes are TRBV3-1 and TRBJ2-7; TRBD2 agrees at 10 bases. The germline CDR1 and CDR2 sequences are LGHDT and YNNKEL (reference sequence). With V trimmed by 1 base and J by 7 bases, 7 bases remained unmatched. The CDR3 sequence is 15 residues long. The CDR3 DNA sequence: TGTGCCAGCAGCCAAGCACTAGCGGGAACAAGGGAGCAGTACTTC. This encodes CASSQALAGTREQYF.

V and J are TRBV29-1 and TRBJ2-1; 9 nucleotides match TRBD2. The germline CDR1 and CDR2 sequences are SQVTM and ANQGSEA. With V trimmed by 1 base and J by 8 bases, 12 bases remained unmatched. This CDR3 comprises 16 residues. The CDR3 here is CSVEVGRIAGVDEQFF. The CDR3 DNA is TGCAGCGTTGAAGTTGGGAGAATAGCGGGAGTTGATGAGCAGTTCTTC.